The 32 T cell receptor beta chains below all came from one sample that was sequenced in a study of cytomegalovirus exposure and HLA in healthy donors. The PCR used 60 Vbeta and 13 Jbeta primers. TCRdb's table, derived via immunoSEQ multiplex PCR, lists solely in-frame clones and lacks some. The sample lists roughly 72,000 clones; under 85% were seen once. The sample taken for sequencing was PBMCs. Receptors originate from a woman aged 40 to 49 in good health and CMV-seropositive.

The chain has TRBV18 and TRBJ1-1; D call uncertain. V was trimmed by 3 bases and J by 4 bases, leaving 9 bases between them. From germline, CDR1 is KGHSH and CDR2 LQKENI. CDR3 length: 13 amino acids. This CDR3 reads CASSPGVSTEAFF. CDR3 in DNA: TGTGCCAGCTCACCCGGAGTTAGCACTGAAGCTTTCTTT.

This chain joins TRBV19 and TRBJ1-4, with TRBD1 matching over 9 bases. Per the germline V gene, CDR1 is LNHDA and CDR2 is SQIVND (reference sequence). This CDR3 has 16 residues. V shed 4 bases and J 2 bases; nucleotides not matched to a gene: 5. CDR3 coding DNA: TGTGCCAGTAGTAGAACAGGGGGCTTGACTAATGAAAAACTGTTTTTT. Residues: CASSRTGGLTNEKLFF.

The chain joins TRBV6-5 to TRBJ2-7, with D possibly being TRBD2 (5 bases). The V gene's germline CDR1 is MNHEY and CDR2 SVGAGI. CDR3 length equals 14 residues. V was trimmed by 6 bases and J by 0 bases, leaving 12 bases between them. The CDR3 loop is CASRSLGSSYEQYF. The CDR3 nucleotides are TGTGCCAGCAGAAGCTTGGGGAGCTCCTACGAGCAGTACTTC.

This clone was found a few times. The chain recombines TRBV7-9 with TRBJ1-1, with D tentatively TRBD1 (6 bases). Germline CDR1 SEHNR, CDR2 FQNEAQ (reference sequence). The CDR3 contains 15 residues. Trimming pared 0 bases from V and 1 base from J, leaving 9 bases between. The CDR3, as DNA: TGTGCCAGCAGCTTAGCTGGGGGACAGAACACTGAAGCTTTCTTT. Its translation: CASSLAGGQNTEAFF.

The chain is built from TRBV29-1 and TRBJ2-1; 11 nucleotides match TRBD2. The CDR3 spans 14 residues. Germline values: CDR1 SQVTM, CDR2 ANQGSEA. Trimming took 6 bases from V and 9 from J; bases not matched to a gene: 10. CDR3 amino acids: CSVTIAGGPTEQFF. CDR3 bases: TGCAGCGTAACTATAGCGGGAGGGCCAACTGAGCAGTTCTTC.

The rearrangement joins TRBV5-1 to TRBJ1-3; 7 nucleotides align to TRBD1. The germline gives CDR1 SGHRS, CDR2 YFSETQ. The CDR3 consists of 15 residues. The trim removed 0 bases at V and 2 bases at J, leaving 2 bases unmatched. Written as DNA, the CDR3 is TGCGCCAGCAGCTTGGCCACAGGGGCTGGAAACACCATATATTTT. Protein sequence: CASSLATGAGNTIYF.

In this sample, this clone turned up once. The V and J genes are TRBV4-1 and TRBJ2-1; no clear D gene. The V gene's germline CDR1 is MGHRA and CDR2 YSYEKL. V was clipped by 0 bases and J by 6 bases, with 15 bases between them. The CDR3 has 16 amino acids. CDR3 nucleotide sequence: TGCGCCAGCAGCCAAGATTTGAGTCTCCCCCGCAATGAGCAGTTCTTC. Translating gives CASSQDLSLPRNEQFF.

This chain uses TRBV29-1 with TRBJ1-2; possibly TRBD1 for D (6 bases). CDR3 length: 12 amino acids. V shed 7 bases and J shed 3 bases, with 12 bases lying between them. Germline assignment: CDR1 SQVTM and CDR2 ANQGSEA. The CDR3 sequence: CSASRGDYGYTF. CDR3 in DNA: TGCAGCGCCTCCAGGGGTGACTATGGCTACACCTTC.

The rearrangement joins TRBV5-1 to TRBJ1-1; 7 bases fit TRBD1. Germline CDR1 SGHRS, CDR2 YFSETQ. V trimming: 1 base; J trimming: 4 bases; junction bases outside the gene matches: 7. The CDR3 runs to 15 residues. In DNA form, the CDR3 reads TGCGCCAGCAGCTTGTCCCAATCAGGGGGCACTGAAGCTTTCTTT. Protein: CASSLSQSGGTEAFF.

V and J are TRBV4-1 and TRBJ2-2, with 7 positions matching TRBD1. The junction had 3 bases not matched to a gene; V was cut back by 1 base and J by 7 bases. Germline CDR1 is MGHRA and CDR2 is YSYEKL. The CDR3 consists of 14 residues. The CDR3 spells CASSQGQGVGELFF. DNA of the CDR3: TGCGCCAGCAGCCAAGGCCAGGGGGTCGGGGAGCTGTTTTTT.

The V and J genes are TRBV6-6 and TRBJ2-3, with D tentatively TRBD2 (5 bases). This CDR3 region has 15 residues. Trimming took 8 bases from V and 0 from J, leaving 15 bases between them. Germline values: CDR1 MNHNY, CDR2 SVGAGI (reference sequence). CDR3 amino acids: CASRGLASSTDTQYF. As DNA, the CDR3 is TGTGCCAGCCGAGGGCTCGCATCTAGCACAGATACGCAGTATTTT.

In regard to this clone: An end of the junction differs from the germline gene, which may be a read error. The chain recombines TRBV7-9 with TRBJ1-5; tentative D call: TRBD1 (5 bases). Germline loops: CDR1 SEHNR, CDR2 FQNEAQ (reference sequence). This CDR3 region has 17 residues. The CDR3 spells CSSSHGGGVGANQPQHF. As DNA, the CDR3 is TGTTCCAGCAGCCATGGGGGAGGGGTAGGGGCCAATCAGCCCCAGCATTTT.

The chain couples TRBV9 to TRBJ2-2, with a tentative D call TRBD1 (6 bases). The V and J ends lost 3 bases and 5 bases respectively, with 17 bases between them. This CDR3 has 16 residues. Germline assignment: CDR1 SGDLS and CDR2 YYNGEE. In DNA form, the CDR3 reads TGTGCCAGCAGCGCAGCCGTACCGAGGGGGACCGGGGAGCTGTTTTTT. This sequence encodes CASSAAVPRGTGELFF.

The chain couples TRBV2 to TRBJ2-5; a possible D gene is TRBD2 (5 bases). V lost 5 bases and J lost 1, with 8 bases in between. CDR1 and CDR2 from the germline V gene are SNHLY and FYNNEI. The CDR3 runs to 13 residues. The CDR3 DNA reads as TGTGCCAGCAGTACGGGAACCCAAGAGACCCAGTACTTC. It yields the protein CASSTGTQETQYF.

The chain couples TRBV6-4 to TRBJ1-2; D call uncertain. Trimming removed 2 bases at V and 8 bases at J, with 12 bases between. The germline V gene encodes CDR1 MRHNA and CDR2 SNTAGT. The CDR3 length is 13 residues. The CDR3, as DNA: TGTGCCAGCAGTGACAACTACGGGGTCGGCTACACCTTC. Encoded protein: CASSDNYGVGYTF.

The J gene is TRBJ1-5, the V gene TRBV1; the table gives TRBD1 as D, unverified against the DNA. TRBV1 is described as a pseudogene. CDR3 length equals 21 residues. The CDR3, as DNA: TGCACCAGCAGCCAAGTTTTTCAGGGGACCGAGACAGATACCAAAAATCAGCCCCAGCATTTT. This gives the protein CTSSQVFQGTETDTKNQPQHF.

This clone turned up a few times. The CDR3 bases are TGTGCCAGCGAAGGGGATGGGGGGAATTCACCCCTCCACTTT. It translates to CASEGDGGNSPLHF. The V call is TRBV7-7, the J call TRBJ1-6; D might be TRBD1 (5 bases). CDR1 is SSHAT, CDR2 FNYEAQ, per germline (reference sequence). The CDR3 covers 14 residues. Between the trimmed V and J ends, which lost 8 bases and 7 bases, there was a span of 15 bases.

The chain combines TRBV30 with TRBJ1-5, with D unresolved. This CDR3 comprises 13 residues. The germline V gene has CDR1 GTSNPN and CDR2 SVGIG (reference sequence). Trimming stripped 1 base from V and 7 bases from J, with 11 bases between. For the CDR3, the DNA is TGTGCCTGGAGTGCTGGAGACTGGCAGCCCCAGCATTTT. It encodes CAWSAGDWQPQHF. The variable domain in full, completed from reference TRBV30 and TRBJ1-5, reads SQTIHQWPATLVQPVGSPLSLECTVEGTSNPNLYWYRQAAGRGLQLLFYSVGIGQISSEVPQNLSASRPQDRQFILSSKKLLLSDSGFYLCAWSAGDWQPQHFGDGTRLSIL.

The chain uses TRBV19 and TRBJ1-1, with D uncertain. Germline CDR1 reads LNHDA; CDR2 reads SQIVND (reference sequence). V was clipped by 3 bases and J by 7 bases, with 9 bases between them. CDR3 length: 12 amino acids. CDR3 in amino acids: CASSITDREAFF. The CDR3 DNA reads as TGTGCCAGTAGTATCACAGATCGTGAAGCTTTCTTT.

The rearrangement joins TRBV6-5 to TRBJ2-5; a weak D match, TRBD2 (5 bases). Between the trimmed V and J ends, which lost 6 bases and 5 bases, there was a span of 10 bases. There are 12 residues in the CDR3. The germline gives CDR1 MNHEY, CDR2 SVGAGI. In nucleotides, the CDR3 is TGTGCCAGCAGGAGGGAAAGTGAGACCCAGTACTTC. Translated, it gives CASRRESETQYF.

This sequence joins TRBV27 and TRBJ1-1; 9 bases are shared with TRBD1. The germline V gene encodes CDR1 MNHEY and CDR2 SMNVEV (reference sequence). The CDR3 is 13 amino acids. After removal of 8 bases from V and 7 bases from J, the junction contained 8 bases not matched to a gene. CDR3 in DNA: TGTGCCAGCGATGACAGGGGGGACCTTGAAGCTTTCTTT. This translates into CASDDRGDLEAFF.

This chain uses TRBV15 with TRBJ2-1, with a tentative D call TRBD2 (6 bases). The CDR3 sequence is 17 residues long. V dropped 5 bases and J dropped 6 bases, with 23 bases sitting between them. Per germline, CDR1 LNHNV and CDR2 YYDKDF (reference sequence). CDR3 amino acids: CATSGGVLSRLTNEQFF. The CDR3 DNA reads TGTGCCACCAGCGGCGGGGTACTAAGTCGGCTGACCAATGAGCAGTTCTTC.

The chain recombines TRBV7-9 with TRBJ2-7, with a weak D call TRBD1 (5 bases). The V gene lost 4 bases and the J gene lost 5 bases, with 9 bases spanning the gap. The CDR3 is made up of 12 amino acids. The germline V gene encodes CDR1 SEHNR and CDR2 FQNEAQ (reference sequence). CDR3 region: CASSSPGNEQYF. In DNA, the CDR3 is TGTGCCAGCAGCTCCCCAGGGAACGAGCAGTACTTC.

The V call is TRBV19, the J call TRBJ1-2; 8 nucleotides line up with TRBD1. J was trimmed by 6 bases and V by 1 base; bases with no gene match: 7. The germline CDR1 and CDR2 sequences are LNHDA and SQIVND (reference sequence). This CDR3 is 15 amino acids long. The CDR3: CASSIGGTGSHGYTF. The CDR3 nucleotides read TGTGCCAGTAGTATAGGAGGGACAGGCTCACATGGCTACACCTTC.

This clone occurred many times. The chain combines TRBV5-1 with TRBJ2-6; 9 nucleotides match TRBD1. The CDR3 runs 15 residues. In germline, CDR1 is SGHRS, CDR2 YFSETQ. The ends lost 0 bases at V and 9 bases at J; junction bases unmatched: 4. In DNA, the CDR3 is TGCGCCAGCAGCTTGGCGGGACAGGGTGGCAACGTCCTGACTTTC. Its translation: CASSLAGQGGNVLTF.

The chain has TRBV6-5 and TRBJ1-2; 8 bases are shared with TRBD1. From germline, CDR1 is MNHEY and CDR2 SVGAGI. CDR3 length equals 15 residues. V lost 2 bases and J lost 6; bases outside the gene matches: 8. CDR3 coding DNA: TGTGCCAGCAGTTACACCGCTCAGGGGGCTGATGGCTACACCTTC. This translates into CASSYTAQGADGYTF.

The CDR3 loop is CASSTEETQYF. In DNA, the CDR3 is TGTGCCAGCAGCACAGAAGAGACCCAGTACTTC. The genes are TRBV7-9 and TRBJ2-5; unclear D gene. V gave up 5 bases and J gave up 3 bases, with 4 bases separating them. Germline V lookup: CDR1 SEHNR, CDR2 FQNEAQ (reference sequence). CDR3 length: 11 amino acids.

The chain combines TRBV16 with TRBJ2-4, with TRBD1 as a possible D gene (6 bases). CDR1 and CDR2 from the germline V gene are KGHSY and FQNENV. The CDR3 sequence is 15 residues long. V lost 2 bases to trimming and J lost 4 bases, with 12 bases between them. CDR3 bases: TGTGCCAGCAGCCAAGAGGACAGTCGAAAAAACATTCAGTACTTC. Its translation is CASSQEDSRKNIQYF.

The CDR3 DNA is TGTGCCAGCAGCGACACAGGGGGGAGCTCCTATAATTCACCCCTCCACTTT. It specifies CASSDTGGSSYNSPLHF. The chain has TRBV5-6 and TRBJ1-6; TRBD1 agrees at 8 bases. V lost 4 bases and J lost 0; bases outside the gene matches: 6. The CDR3 extends over 17 amino acids. The germline V gene has CDR1 SGHDT and CDR2 YYEEEE.

Remarks on this clone: In the same sample, other DNA sequences code for this CDR3. This sequence joins TRBV27 and TRBJ2-7, with TRBD1 as a possible D gene (6 bases). CDR3 length: 13 amino acids. V lost 4 bases and J 1 base, leaving 8 bases between the germline ends. Germline-derived CDR1 and CDR2 are MNHEY and SMNVEV (reference sequence). The CDR3 DNA is TGTGCCAGCAGTTCAGGGGATTCCTACGAGCAGTACTTC. As protein: CASSSGDSYEQYF.

This chain links TRBV30 with TRBJ2-7; 8 bases match TRBD2. J gave up 1 base and V 1 base, and 6 bases lay outside the gene matches. Germline CDR1 GTSNPN, CDR2 SVGIG (reference sequence). The CDR3 is made up of 15 amino acids. The CDR3 DNA follows: TGTGCCTGGAGTGATCGATTAGCGGGGTCCTACGAGCAGTACTTC. It translates to CAWSDRLAGSYEQYF.

This clone has just one count. This chain links TRBV28 with TRBJ1-2; 10 nucleotides align to TRBD1. Looked up from germline, CDR1 is MDHEN and CDR2 is SYDVKM. The length of the CDR3 is 16 residues. V lost 0 bases and J lost 5; bases outside the gene matches: 6. The CDR3 protein is CASSLWGTGDEYGYTF. The CDR3 nucleotides are TGTGCCAGCAGTTTATGGGGGACAGGGGATGAGTATGGCTACACCTTC.